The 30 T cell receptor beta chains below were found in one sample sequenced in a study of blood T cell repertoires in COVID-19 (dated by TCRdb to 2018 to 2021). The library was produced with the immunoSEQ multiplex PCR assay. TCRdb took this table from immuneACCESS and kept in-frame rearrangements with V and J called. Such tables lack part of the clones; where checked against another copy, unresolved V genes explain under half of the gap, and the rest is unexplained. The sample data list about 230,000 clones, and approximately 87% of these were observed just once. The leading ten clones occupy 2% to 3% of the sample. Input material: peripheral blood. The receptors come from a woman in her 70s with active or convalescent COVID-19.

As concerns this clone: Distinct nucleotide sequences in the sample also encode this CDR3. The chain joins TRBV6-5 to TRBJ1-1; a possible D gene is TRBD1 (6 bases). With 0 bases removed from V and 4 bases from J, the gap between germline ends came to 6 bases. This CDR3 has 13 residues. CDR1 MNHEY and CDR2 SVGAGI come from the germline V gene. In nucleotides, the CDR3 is TGTGCCAGCAGTTACTCAGGGGGCACTGAAGCTTTCTTT. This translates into CASSYSGGTEAFF.

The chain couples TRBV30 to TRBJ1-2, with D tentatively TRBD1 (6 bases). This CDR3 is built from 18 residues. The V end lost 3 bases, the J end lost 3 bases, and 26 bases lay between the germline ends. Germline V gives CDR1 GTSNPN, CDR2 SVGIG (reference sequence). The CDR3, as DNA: TGTGCCTGGAGCAAATTTAACGGGGCAGGGGAAAACGACTATGGCTACACCTTC. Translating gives CAWSKFNGAGENDYGYTF.

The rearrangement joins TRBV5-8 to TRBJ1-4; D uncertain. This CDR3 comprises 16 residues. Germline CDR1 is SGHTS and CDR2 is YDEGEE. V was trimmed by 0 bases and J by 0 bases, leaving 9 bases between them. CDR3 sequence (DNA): TGTGCCAGCAGCTTGGGGGAGCATGCAACTAATGAAAAACTGTTTTTT. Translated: CASSLGEHATNEKLFF.

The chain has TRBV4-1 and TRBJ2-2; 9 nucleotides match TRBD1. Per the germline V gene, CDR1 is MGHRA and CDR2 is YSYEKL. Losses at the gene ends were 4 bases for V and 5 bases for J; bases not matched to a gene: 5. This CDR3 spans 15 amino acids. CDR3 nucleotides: TGCGCCAGCAGCCTAGGGACAGGGAGAACCGGGGAGCTGTTTTTT. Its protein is CASSLGTGRTGELFF.

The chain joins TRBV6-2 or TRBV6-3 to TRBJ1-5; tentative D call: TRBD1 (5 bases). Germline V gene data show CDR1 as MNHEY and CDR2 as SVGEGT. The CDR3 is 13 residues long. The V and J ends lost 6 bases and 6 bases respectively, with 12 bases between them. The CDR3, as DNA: TGTGCCAGCAGCCTCGGGGGGGTTCAGCCCCAGCATTTT. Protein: CASSLGGVQPQHF.

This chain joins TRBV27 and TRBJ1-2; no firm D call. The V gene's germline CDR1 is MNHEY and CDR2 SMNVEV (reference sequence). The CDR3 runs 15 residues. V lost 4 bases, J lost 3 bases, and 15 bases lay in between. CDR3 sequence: CASSSITGNYYGYTF. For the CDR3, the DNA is TGTGCCAGCAGTTCCATTACCGGGAATTACTATGGCTACACCTTC.

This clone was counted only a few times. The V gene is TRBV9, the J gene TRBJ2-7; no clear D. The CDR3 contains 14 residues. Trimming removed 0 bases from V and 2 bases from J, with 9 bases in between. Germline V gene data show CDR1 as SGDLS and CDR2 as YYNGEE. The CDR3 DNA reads TGTGCCAGCAGCGTAGGGCAGAATCCCTACGAGCAGTACTTC. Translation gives CASSVGQNPYEQYF.

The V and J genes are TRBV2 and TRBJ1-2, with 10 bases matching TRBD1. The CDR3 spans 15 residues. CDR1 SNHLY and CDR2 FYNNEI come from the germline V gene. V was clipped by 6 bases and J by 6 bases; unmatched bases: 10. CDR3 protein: CASRDLRDRGHGYTF. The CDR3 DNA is TGTGCCAGCAGAGACCTTCGGGACAGGGGACATGGCTACACCTTC.

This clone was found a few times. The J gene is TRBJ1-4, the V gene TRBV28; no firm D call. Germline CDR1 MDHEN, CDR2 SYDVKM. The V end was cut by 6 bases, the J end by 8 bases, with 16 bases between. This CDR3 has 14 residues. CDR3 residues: CASRRTVTYEKLFF. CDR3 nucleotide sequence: TGTGCCAGCAGGAGAACAGTCACGTACGAAAAACTGTTTTTT.

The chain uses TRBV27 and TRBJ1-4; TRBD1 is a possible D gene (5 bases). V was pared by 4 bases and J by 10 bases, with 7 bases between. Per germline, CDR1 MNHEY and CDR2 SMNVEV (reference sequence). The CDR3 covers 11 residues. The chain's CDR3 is CASSWGGKLFF. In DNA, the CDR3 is TGTGCCAGCAGTTGGGGGGGAAAACTGTTTTTT.

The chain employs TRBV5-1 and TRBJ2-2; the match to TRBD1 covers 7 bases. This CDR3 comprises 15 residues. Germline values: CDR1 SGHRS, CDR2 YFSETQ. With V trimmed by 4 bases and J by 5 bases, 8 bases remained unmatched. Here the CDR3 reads CASSQDRLRTGELFF. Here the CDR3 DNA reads TGCGCCAGCAGCCAGGACAGGTTACGAACCGGGGAGCTGTTTTTT.

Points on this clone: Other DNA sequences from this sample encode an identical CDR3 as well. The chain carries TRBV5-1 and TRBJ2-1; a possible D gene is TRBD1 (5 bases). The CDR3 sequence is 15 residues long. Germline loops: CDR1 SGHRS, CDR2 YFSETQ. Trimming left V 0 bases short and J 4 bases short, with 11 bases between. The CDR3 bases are TGCGCCAGCAGCTTGGATCAGGGTTCATACAATGAGCAGTTCTTC. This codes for CASSLDQGSYNEQFF.

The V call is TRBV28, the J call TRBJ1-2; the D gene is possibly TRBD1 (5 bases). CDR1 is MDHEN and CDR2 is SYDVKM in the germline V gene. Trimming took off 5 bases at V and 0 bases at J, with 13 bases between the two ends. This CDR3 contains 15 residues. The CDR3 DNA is TGTGCCAGCAGTCTCTTCAGGGTTCCTAACTATGGCTACACCTTC. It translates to CASSLFRVPNYGYTF.

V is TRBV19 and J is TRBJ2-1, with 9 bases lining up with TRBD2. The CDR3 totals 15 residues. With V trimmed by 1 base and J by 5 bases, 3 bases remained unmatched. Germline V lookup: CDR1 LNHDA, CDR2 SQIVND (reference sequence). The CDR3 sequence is CASSIGTSEHNEQFF. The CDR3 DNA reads TGTGCCAGTAGTATAGGGACTAGCGAACACAATGAGCAGTTCTTC.

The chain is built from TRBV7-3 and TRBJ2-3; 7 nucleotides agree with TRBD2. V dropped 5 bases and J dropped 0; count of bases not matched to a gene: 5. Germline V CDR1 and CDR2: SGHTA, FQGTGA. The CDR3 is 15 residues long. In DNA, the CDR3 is TGTGCCAGCAGCCCAAGCGGGGCGAGCACAGATACGCAGTATTTT. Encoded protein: CASSPSGASTDTQYF.

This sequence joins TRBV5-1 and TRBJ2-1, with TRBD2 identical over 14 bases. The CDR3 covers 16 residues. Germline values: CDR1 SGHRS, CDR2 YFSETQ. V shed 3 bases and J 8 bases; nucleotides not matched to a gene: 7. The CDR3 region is CASSSGTSGSRYEQFF. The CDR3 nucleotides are TGCGCCAGCAGCTCGGGGACTAGCGGGAGTAGGTATGAGCAGTTCTTC.

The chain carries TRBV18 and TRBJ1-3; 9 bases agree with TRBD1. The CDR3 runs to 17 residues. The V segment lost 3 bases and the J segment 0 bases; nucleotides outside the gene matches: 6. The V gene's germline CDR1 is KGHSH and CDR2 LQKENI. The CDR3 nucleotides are TGTGCCAGCTCACCGAGGACAGGGGAATTCTCTGGAAACACCATATATTTT. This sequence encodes CASSPRTGEFSGNTIYF.

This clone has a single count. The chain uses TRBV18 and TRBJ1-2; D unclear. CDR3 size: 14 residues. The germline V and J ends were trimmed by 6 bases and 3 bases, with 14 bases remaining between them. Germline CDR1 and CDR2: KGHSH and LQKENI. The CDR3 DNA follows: TGTGCCAGCTCGGCGGGCAGTGCGCACTATGGCTACACCTTC. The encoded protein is CASSAGSAHYGYTF.

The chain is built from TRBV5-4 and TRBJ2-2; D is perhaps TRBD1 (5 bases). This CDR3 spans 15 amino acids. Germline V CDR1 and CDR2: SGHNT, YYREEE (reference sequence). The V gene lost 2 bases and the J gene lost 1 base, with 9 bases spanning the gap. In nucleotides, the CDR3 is TGTGCCAGCAGCTTACAGGTTTTGAACACCGGGGAGCTGTTTTTT. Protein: CASSLQVLNTGELFF.

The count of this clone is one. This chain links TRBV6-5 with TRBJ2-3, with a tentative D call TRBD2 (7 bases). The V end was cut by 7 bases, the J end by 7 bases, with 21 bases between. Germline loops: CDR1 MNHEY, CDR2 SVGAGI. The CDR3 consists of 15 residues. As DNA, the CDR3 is TGTGCCAGCACCAAGGGGGGCGGGGGAGGATATACGCAGTATTTT. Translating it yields CASTKGGGGGYTQYF.

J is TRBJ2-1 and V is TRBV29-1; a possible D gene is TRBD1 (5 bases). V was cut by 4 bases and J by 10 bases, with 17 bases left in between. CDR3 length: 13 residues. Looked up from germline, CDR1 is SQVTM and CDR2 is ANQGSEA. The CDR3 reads CSVGGTGRVEQFF. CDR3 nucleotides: TGCAGCGTTGGGGGCACAGGACGTGTGGAGCAGTTCTTC.

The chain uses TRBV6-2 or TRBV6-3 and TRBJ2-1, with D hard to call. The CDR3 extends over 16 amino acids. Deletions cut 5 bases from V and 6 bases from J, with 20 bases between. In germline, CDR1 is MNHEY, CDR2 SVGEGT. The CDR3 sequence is CASSPGPSRPINEQFF. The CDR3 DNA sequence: TGTGCCAGCAGTCCGGGTCCTAGTCGCCCGATCAATGAGCAGTTCTTC.

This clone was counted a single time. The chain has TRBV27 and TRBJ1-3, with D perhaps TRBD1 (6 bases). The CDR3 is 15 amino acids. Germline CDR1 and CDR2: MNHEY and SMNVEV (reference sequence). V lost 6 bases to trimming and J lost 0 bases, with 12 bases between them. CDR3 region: CASSRIRGSGNTIYF. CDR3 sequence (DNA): TGTGCCAGCAGCAGAATCAGGGGCTCTGGAAACACCATATATTTT.

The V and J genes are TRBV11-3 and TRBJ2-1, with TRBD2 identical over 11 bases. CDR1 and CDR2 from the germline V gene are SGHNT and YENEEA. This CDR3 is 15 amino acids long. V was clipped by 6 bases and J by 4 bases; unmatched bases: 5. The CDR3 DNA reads TGTGCCAGCAGTTGGGGACTAGCGGTATACAATGAGCAGTTCTTC. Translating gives CASSWGLAVYNEQFF.

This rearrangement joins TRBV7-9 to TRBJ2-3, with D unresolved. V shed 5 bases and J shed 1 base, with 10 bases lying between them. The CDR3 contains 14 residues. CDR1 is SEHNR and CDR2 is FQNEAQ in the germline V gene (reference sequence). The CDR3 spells CASSLNFGTDTQYF. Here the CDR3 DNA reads TGTGCCAGCAGCCTAAACTTTGGCACAGATACGCAGTATTTT.

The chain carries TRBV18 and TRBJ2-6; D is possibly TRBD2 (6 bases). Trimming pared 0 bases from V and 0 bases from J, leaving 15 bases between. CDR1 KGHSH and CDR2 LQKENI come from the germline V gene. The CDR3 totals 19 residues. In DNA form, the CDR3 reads TGTGCCAGCTCACCACCGGTTGGGGGGATTAGCTCTGGGGCCAACGTCCTGACTTTC. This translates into CASSPPVGGISSGANVLTF.

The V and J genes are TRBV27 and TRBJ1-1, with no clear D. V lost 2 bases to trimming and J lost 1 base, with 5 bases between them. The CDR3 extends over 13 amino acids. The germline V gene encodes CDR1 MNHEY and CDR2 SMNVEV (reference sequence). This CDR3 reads CASSLAENTEAFF. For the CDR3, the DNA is TGTGCCAGCAGTTTAGCAGAGAACACTGAAGCTTTCTTT.

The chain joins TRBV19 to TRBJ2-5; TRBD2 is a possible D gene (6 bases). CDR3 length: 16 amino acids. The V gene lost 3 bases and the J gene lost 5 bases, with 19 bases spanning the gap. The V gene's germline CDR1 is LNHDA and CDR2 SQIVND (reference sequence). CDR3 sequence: CASSIAPSGGWETQYF. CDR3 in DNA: TGTGCCAGTAGTATCGCCCCAAGCGGAGGGTGGGAGACCCAGTACTTC.

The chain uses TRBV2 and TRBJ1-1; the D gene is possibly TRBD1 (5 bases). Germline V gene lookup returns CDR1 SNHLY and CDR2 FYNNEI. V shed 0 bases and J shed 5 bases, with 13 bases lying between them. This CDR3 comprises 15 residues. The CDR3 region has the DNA TGTGCCAGCAGTGAAGCGCTGGGGGGACTTACTGAAGCTTTCTTT. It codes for CASSEALGGLTEAFF.

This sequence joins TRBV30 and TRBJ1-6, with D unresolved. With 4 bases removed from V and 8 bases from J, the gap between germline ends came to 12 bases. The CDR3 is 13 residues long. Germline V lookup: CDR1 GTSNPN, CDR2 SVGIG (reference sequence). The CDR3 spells CAWTPGTHSPLHF. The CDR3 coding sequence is TGTGCCTGGACTCCCGGTACGCATTCACCCCTCCACTTT. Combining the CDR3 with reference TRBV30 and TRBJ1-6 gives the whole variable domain SQTIHQWPATLVQPVGSPLSLECTVEGTSNPNLYWYRQAAGRGLQLLFYSVGIGQISSEVPQNLSASRPQDRQFILSSKKLLLSDSGFYLCAWTPGTHSPLHFGNGTRLTVT.